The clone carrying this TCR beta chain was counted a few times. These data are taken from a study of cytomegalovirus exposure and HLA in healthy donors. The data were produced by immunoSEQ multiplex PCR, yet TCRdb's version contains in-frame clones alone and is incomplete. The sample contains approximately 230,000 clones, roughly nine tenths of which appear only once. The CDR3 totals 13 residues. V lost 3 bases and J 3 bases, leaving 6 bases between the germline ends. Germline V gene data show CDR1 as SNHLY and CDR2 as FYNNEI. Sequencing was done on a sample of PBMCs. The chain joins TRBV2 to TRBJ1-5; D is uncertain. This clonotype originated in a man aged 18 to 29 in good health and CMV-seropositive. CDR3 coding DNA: TGTGCCAGCAGTGACGGGGTCAATCAGCCCCAGCATTTT. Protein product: CASSDGVNQPQHF.